Below are 15 T cell receptor beta chains sequenced from a single sample in a study of T cells in Graves' hyperthyroidism and ophthalmopathy. Amplified regions were TCR beta CDR3 sequences from RNA transcripts. The HTBI set primed first-round TCR CDR3 RT-PCR. Via MiXCR, TCRdb re-called the multiplex PCR reads, giving one row per CDR3 protein. The sample lists 650,000 to 700,000 distinct CDR3 sequences; 17% were seen once. Sequenced material: blood. These receptors were taken from a man aged 45-65 years with Graves' hyperthyroidism.

This clonotype has a count of ten or more. The chain recombines TRBV6-1 with TRBJ1-5; perhaps TRBD1 as D (6 bases). The V gene lost 4 bases and the J gene lost 7 bases, with 14 bases spanning the gap. The CDR3 sequence is 14 residues long. Germline V gene data show CDR1 as MNHNS and CDR2 as SASEGT. The chain's CDR3 is CASSGTVFDQPQHF. The CDR3 bases are TGTGCCAGCAGTGGGACAGTTTTCGACCAGCCCCAGCATTTT.

There are a few counts of this clonotype. V usage is TRBV10-3 and J usage is TRBJ2-3; perhaps D is TRBD1 or TRBD2 (5 bases each). Per the germline V gene, CDR1 is ENHRY and CDR2 is SYGVKD. This CDR3 region has 16 residues. V lost 0 bases and J lost 11, with 21 bases in between. The CDR3 nucleotides read TGTGCCATCAGTGAGTCCGGGACGGTCCCATTCAGCAAGCAGTATTTT. Protein: CAISESGTVPFSKQYF.

This clonotype was found many times. The gene calls are TRBV28 and TRBJ2-7, with TRBD1 matching over 8 bases. The ends lost 7 bases at V and 2 bases at J; junction bases unmatched: 7. The CDR3 totals 14 residues. Per the germline V gene, CDR1 is MDHEN and CDR2 is SYDVKM. The CDR3 bases are TGTGCCAGCATACAGGGGGGTCGCACCTACGAGCAGTACTTC. This codes for CASIQGGRTYEQYF. Filled out from reference TRBV28 and TRBJ2-7, the complete variable domain reads DVKVTQSSRYLVKRTGEKVFLECVQDMDHENMFWYRQDPGLGLRLIYFSYDVKMKEKGDIPEGYSVSREKKERFSLILESASTNQTSMYLCASIQGGRTYEQYFGPGTRLTVT.

The chain links TRBV9 to TRBJ2-7; the match to TRBD1 covers 10 bases. Per the germline V gene, CDR1 is SGDLS and CDR2 is YYNGEE. The CDR3 spans 16 residues. Trimming removed 0 bases from V and 4 bases from J; junction bases left unmatched: 7. The CDR3 DNA is TGTGCCAGCAGCGTAGGTGGGGACAGGGGCACTTACGAGCAGTACTTC. This translates into CASSVGGDRGTYEQYF. Variable domain in full (rest from reference TRBV9 and TRBJ2-7): DSGVTQTPKHLITATGQRVTLRCSPRSGDLSVYWYQQSLDQGLQFLIQYYNGEERAKGNILERFSAQQFPDLHSELNLSSLELGDSALYFCASSVGGDRGTYEQYFGPGTRLTVT.

This clonotype has a handful of counts. V gene TRBV18 combines with J gene TRBJ1-1; the match to TRBD1 covers 11 bases. CDR1 is KGHSH and CDR2 is LQKENI in the germline V gene. V trimming: 3 bases; J trimming: 4 bases; junction bases outside the gene matches: 13. The CDR3 loop spans 18 amino acids. CDR3 nucleotides: TGTGCCAGCTCACCCCTACCCGAAGGGGACAGGGGGGGCACTGAAGCTTTCTTT. Its translation is CASSPLPEGDRGGTEAFF. Variable domain in full (rest from reference TRBV18 and TRBJ1-1): NAGVMQNPRHLVRRRGQEARLRCSPMKGHSHVYWYRQLPEEGLKFMVYLQKENIIDESGMPKERFSAEFPKEGPSILRIQQVVRGDSAAYFCASSPLPEGDRGGTEAFFGQGTRLTVV.

This clonotype has more than one count but fewer than ten. This chain joins TRBV6-2 or TRBV6-3 and TRBJ2-4; D is perhaps TRBD1 or TRBD2 (6 bases each). From germline, CDR1 is MNHEY and CDR2 SVGEGT. Between the trimmed V and J ends, which lost 2 bases and 0 bases, there was a span of 20 bases. This CDR3 has 19 amino acids. The CDR3 DNA reads as TGTGCCAGCAGTTACATGGCGGGACACAACTTACTAGCCAAAAACATTCAGTACTTC. It translates to CASSYMAGHNLLAKNIQYF.

In this sample, this clonotype turned up many times. The rearrangement uses TRBV7-2 and TRBJ1-2; D is unclear. The CDR3 spans 14 residues. The germline V gene encodes CDR1 SGHTA and CDR2 FQGNSA. V lost 1 base, J lost 9 bases, and 15 bases lay in between. CDR3 DNA: TGTGCCAGCAGCTTAGACCGCCGGAGTATGAGCTACACCTTC. Translated: CASSLDRRSMSYTF.

This clonotype appeared many times. Mismatch with germline at one junction end may stem from a read error. The chain joins TRBV7-9 to TRBJ2-7; D gene unclear. Germline V lookup: CDR1 SEHNR, CDR2 FQNEAQ (reference sequence). The CDR3 covers 12 residues. The chain's CDR3 is CASSLDSFEQYF. CDR3 DNA: TGTGCCAGCAGCTTAGACTCCTTCGAGCAGTACTTC.

This clonotype was counted many times. CDR3 in amino acids: CASTPGGLGPQHF. CDR3 nucleotides: TGTGCCAGCACCCCGGGTGGGTTGGGGCCCCAGCATTTT. The chain joins TRBV7-2 to TRBJ1-5; no reliable D call. Between the trimmed V and J ends, which lost 7 bases and 9 bases, there was a span of 16 bases. The CDR3 has 13 amino acids. Germline V CDR1 and CDR2: SGHTA, FQGNSA.

V is TRBV19 and J is TRBJ1-1, with 7 bases matching TRBD1. There are 14 residues in the CDR3. Germline V gene lookup returns CDR1 LNHDA and CDR2 SQIVND (reference sequence). V was clipped by 4 bases and J by 4 bases; unmatched bases: 6. CDR3 protein: CASSRQGESTEAFF. In nucleotides, the CDR3 is TGTGCCAGTAGTAGGCAGGGGGAAAGCACTGAAGCTTTCTTT.

The CDR3 loop reads CASSGVRGGFGGNQPQHF. CDR3 in DNA: TGTGCCAGCAGTGGAGTTCGGGGAGGATTTGGGGGCAATCAGCCCCAGCATTTT. The rearrangement uses TRBV6-1 and TRBJ1-5; D is uncertain. The CDR3 contains 18 residues. V lost 4 bases and J 2 bases, leaving 21 bases between the germline ends. Per germline, CDR1 MNHNS and CDR2 SASEGT.

This clonotype showed up just a few times. This may stem from a read error, because a much larger clone lies one nucleotide away. The CDR3 protein is CASLWVITGEHEQFF. The DNA for the CDR3 is TGTGCCAGCTTGTGGGTAATAACGGGAGAGCATGAGCAGTTCTTC. The rearrangement joins TRBV2 to TRBJ2-1; tentative D call: TRBD2 (6 bases). The V end lost 8 bases, the J end lost 8 bases, and 22 bases lay between the germline ends. The CDR3 consists of 15 residues. Germline assignment: CDR1 SNHLY and CDR2 FYNNEI.

Ten or more counts support this clonotype. The V gene is TRBV28, the J gene TRBJ2-1; TRBD2 aligns across 10 bases. Germline CDR1 reads MDHEN; CDR2 reads SYDVKM. The CDR3 contains 18 residues. J lost 5 bases, V lost 5 bases, and 15 bases had no gene match. In nucleotides, the CDR3 is TGTGCCAGCAGTCCGTCATTCGTGAGCGGGAGGGGGAACAATGAGCAGTTCTTC. It translates to CASSPSFVSGRGNNEQFF.

The CDR3 nucleotides read TGCAGCGTTGAAGATCGGGGACTAGCGGGAGCTAGGGGAATTGAGCAGTTCTTC. The encoded protein is CSVEDRGLAGARGIEQFF. The chain carries TRBV29-1 and TRBJ2-1, with 14 positions matching TRBD2. The CDR3 is 18 residues long. The V and J ends lost 0 bases and 9 bases, in that order; junction bases with no gene match: 13. Germline V gene sequence: CDR1 SQVTM, CDR2 ANQGSEA.

A word on this clonotype: A much larger clone is a single base away; this may be a read error. The chain couples TRBV5-1 to TRBJ2-2; D is tentatively TRBD1 or TRBD2 (5 bases each). In germline, CDR1 is SGHRS, CDR2 YFSETQ. This CDR3 is built from 15 residues. The CDR3 nucleotides read TGCGCCAGCAGCGGGGACGTTTCGAACACCGCGGAGCTGTTTTTT. It translates to CASSGDVSNTAELFF.